The rows below give T cell receptor beta chains drawn from one sample of a study of T cell responses to AZD1222 COVID-19 vaccine. The repertoire was sequenced with immunoSEQ multiplex PCR; TCRdb's copy has only in-frame clones and lacks some. The repertoire holds tens of thousands of clones, with roughly 89% as singletons. The specimen was peripheral blood, collected 28 days after the second AZD1222 dose. Source of these receptors: an adult who received the AZD1222 COVID-19 vaccine. Each CDR3 is given with its conserved first and last residue. D genes are given only for firm matches. The size of a clone is reported for some rows only, either as once, few or many, or as a class for expanded clones.

cdr3_nt cdr3_aa j_call d_call v_call clone_size
TGTGCCAGCAGCGTGGGGGGCAATCAGCCCCAGCATTTT CASSVGGNQPQHF TRBJ1-5 NA TRBV12-3/TRBV12-4 NA
TGTGCCAGCAGCCAAGAACGCGGCCAGCCCCAGCATTTT CASSQERGQPQHF TRBJ1-5 NA TRBV4-2 NA
TGTGCCAGCAGTCCCTACAGGGGTTACGACGCCACTGAAGCTTTCTTT CASSPYRGYDATEAFF TRBJ1-1 TRBD1 TRBV28 NA
TGCGCCAGCAGTCGGGACAGGGGCTCTGGAAACACCATATATTTT CASSRDRGSGNTIYF TRBJ1-3 TRBD1 TRBV10-1 NA
TGCGCCAGCAGCATAGGGAGCTCCTACGAGCAGTACTTC CASSIGSSYEQYF TRBJ2-7 NA TRBV5-1 few
TGTGCCAGTAGTAGTCGACAGAACACTGAAGCTTTCTTT CASSSRQNTEAFF TRBJ1-1 NA TRBV19 NA
TGCGCCAGCGGCCCCGCCGGGACCAACACCGGGGAGCTGTTTTTT CASGPAGTNTGELFF TRBJ2-2 NA TRBV5-1 NA
TGTGCCAGCAGCCAACGGGGGGTCACAGGGAGCTCTGTCTATGGCTACACCTTC CASSQRGVTGSSVYGYTF TRBJ1-2 NA TRBV3-1/TRBV3-2 NA
TGTGCCTGGAGCGGAAGCTCTAACTATGGCTACACCTTC CAWSGSSNYGYTF TRBJ1-2 NA TRBV30 once
TGTGCCAGCAGTTTTGGACTAGCCAGCTCCTACAATGAGCAGTTCTTC CASSFGLASSYNEQFF TRBJ2-1 TRBD2 TRBV7-6 NA
TGTGCCAGCAGCCCAGTAGACAGGGAGACTGAGCAGTTCTTC CASSPVDRETEQFF TRBJ2-1 TRBD1 TRBV7-2 NA
TGCAGTGCCGGGCAGGGGATGAACACCGGGGAGCTGTTTTTT CSAGQGMNTGELFF TRBJ2-2 NA TRBV29-1 NA
TGTGCCAGCAGTTCCCAGGACAGACATTCCTACAATGAGCAGTTCTTC CASSSQDRHSYNEQFF TRBJ2-1 NA TRBV6-2/TRBV6-3 NA
TGTGCCAGCAGCCCCCCCCCTAGCGGGAGCTCAGATACGCAGTATTTT CASSPPPSGSSDTQYF TRBJ2-3 TRBD2 TRBV28 NA
TGCAGCCCTGGGGCTAGAGGGATGGGGAACACTGAAGCTTTCTTT CSPGARGMGNTEAFF TRBJ1-1 NA TRBV29-1 NA
TGTGCCTTAACAGGGGCGGGTACTGAAGCTTTCTTT CALTGAGTEAFF TRBJ1-1 TRBD1 TRBV30 NA
TGTGCCACCAGTGATTCTCGGTTTCCCAACACTGAAGCTTTCTTT CATSDSRFPNTEAFF TRBJ1-1 NA TRBV24-1 NA
TGTGCCAGCAGCCAGTTCACAGGGTCCAATGAAAAACTGTTTTTT CASSQFTGSNEKLFF TRBJ1-4 NA TRBV3-1/TRBV3-2 NA
TGCAGCGTTCTCCCGGGTAACAATCAGCCCCAGCATTTT CSVLPGNNQPQHF TRBJ1-5 NA TRBV29-1 NA
TGTGCCAGCAGCTTCCGGACAGGGGGCTTGTCTGGAAACACCATATATTTT CASSFRTGGLSGNTIYF TRBJ1-3 TRBD1 TRBV5-6 NA
TGCGCCAGCAGCTTGGTGGCTAGCGGGAGCCGCTTGGCTGAGCAGTTCTTC CASSLVASGSRLAEQFF TRBJ2-1 TRBD2 TRBV5-1 NA
TGTGCCACCAGCACAGGGGATGGCAATCAGCCCCAGCATTTT CATSTGDGNQPQHF TRBJ1-5 TRBD1 TRBV10-3 medium-sized
TGTGCCAGCAGTAGGCGGTCAATATCTCAAGAGACCCAGTACTTC CASSRRSISQETQYF TRBJ2-5 NA TRBV14 NA
TGCGCCAGCACCTATACTAGCGGAGTCAGGACCCAGTACTTC CASTYTSGVRTQYF TRBJ2-5 TRBD2 TRBV5-1 NA
TGTGCCAGCAGCCTCGTAGGACTAGCGGAATTCAATGAGCAGTTCTTC CASSLVGLAEFNEQFF TRBJ2-1 TRBD2 TRBV5-4 NA
TGTGCCAGCAGCCGGGGAAATAGGGAAGCTTTCTTT CASSRGNREAFF TRBJ1-1 NA TRBV5-4 NA
TGTGCCAGCAGTGGCGGTGGGGCTGGGGAGCTGTTTTTT CASSGGGAGELFF TRBJ2-2 NA TRBV6-1 NA
TGCGCCAGCAGCTTGGGGACAGCCCAGGAGGCCGGCTACACCTTC CASSLGTAQEAGYTF TRBJ1-2 NA TRBV5-1 few
TGTGCCAGCAGCTTAAGCGGCGGGAGTAGACAAGAGACCCAGTACTTC CASSLSGGSRQETQYF TRBJ2-5 TRBD2 TRBV7-3 NA
TGTGCCAGCAGCTTAGGACCGCGGGGGTCACCCCTCCACTTT CASSLGPRGSPLHF TRBJ1-6 NA TRBV11-3 NA
TGTGCCAGCAGGACCGGGACAGGGTATTACGAGCAGTACTTC CASRTGTGYYEQYF TRBJ2-7 TRBD1 TRBV11-2 NA
TGTGCCAGCAGTGTCCGGGGGCCCACCTACGAGCAGTACTTC CASSVRGPTYEQYF TRBJ2-7 NA TRBV2 NA
TGTGCCAGTAGGCCCGGGACAGGGGCCGGCTACACCTTC CASRPGTGAGYTF TRBJ1-2 TRBD1 TRBV19 NA
TGTGCCAGCAGCTCCGGGACAGGGGGCGCGGGACAGCCCCAGCATTTT CASSSGTGGAGQPQHF TRBJ1-5 TRBD1 TRBV5-6 NA
TGTGCCAGCAGCTTGGGGGACAGGGGCCAGCCCCAGCATTTT CASSLGDRGQPQHF TRBJ1-5 TRBD1 TRBV7-2 NA
TGTGCCAGCAGCTTGGGGGTCCTGGGGAACATTCAGTACTTC CASSLGVLGNIQYF TRBJ2-4 NA TRBV5-6 once
TGTGCCAGCAGCGTAGGGGACAACCCCTACGAGCAGTACTTC CASSVGDNPYEQYF TRBJ2-7 NA TRBV9 NA
TGTGCCAGCAGCTCGATTTCAGGGGGCCGGGTGCAGTACTTC CASSSISGGRVQYF TRBJ2-7 TRBD1 TRBV5-4 NA
TGTGCCAGCAGCAAACTGCGGGAGGGGACAGGCATGAACAAATATTTT CASSKLREGTGMNKYF TRBJ1-3 NA TRBV21-1 few
TGTGCCATCACCGAGGGGTCTGGAAACACCATATATTTT CAITEGSGNTIYF TRBJ1-3 NA TRBV10-3 once
TGTGCCAGCAGTTTACTTACTAGCGTGGGTGAGCAGTTCTTC CASSLLTSVGEQFF TRBJ2-1 TRBD2 TRBV27 once
TGCGCCAGCACCCCTGGCCCCGGGACAGGTGACCCTGGCGAGCAGTACTTC CASTPGPGTGDPGEQYF TRBJ2-7 TRBD1 TRBV23-1 NA
TGTGCCAGCAGCCTCAGCTCTGGGGCCAACGTCCTGACTTTC CASSLSSGANVLTF TRBJ2-6 NA TRBV7-3 NA
TGTGCCAGCAGCCGTAGCGGGAGCGCGATCGAGCAGTACTTC CASSRSGSAIEQYF TRBJ2-7 TRBD2 TRBV5-4 NA
TGTGCCAGTAGTATAGACAGGTCCACCTCCTATGGGGCTTTCTTT CASSIDRSTSYGAFF TRBJ1-1 NA TRBV19 NA
TGTGCCAGCAAACATCGGGACAGGGAAAATTCACCCCTCCACTTT CASKHRDRENSPLHF TRBJ1-6 TRBD1 TRBV2 NA
TGCGCCAGCAGCTTGGGAGGGGCTAGCACAGATACGCAGTATTTT CASSLGGASTDTQYF TRBJ2-3 NA TRBV5-1 NA
TGCGCCAGCAGCTTGGACCCGACGGGAAACACCATATATTTT CASSLDPTGNTIYF TRBJ1-3 NA TRBV5-1 NA
TGCGCCAGCACTTTCGGACCCCCCCAAGAGACCCAGTACTTC CASTFGPPQETQYF TRBJ2-5 NA TRBV5-1 NA
TGTGCCAGCAGTTCCGTCAGGGGGGGCACAGATACGCAGTATTTT CASSSVRGGTDTQYF TRBJ2-3 NA TRBV28 once
TGTGCTAGCAGCTTAGAGTGGGGGGCCCAAGAGACCCAGTACTTC CASSLEWGAQETQYF TRBJ2-5 NA TRBV7-7 NA
TGTGCCAGCACAAGGGTGACTAGCGGGAGGAGTAAGGAGACCCAGTACTTC CASTRVTSGRSKETQYF TRBJ2-5 NA TRBV21-1 NA
TGCGCCAGGGAGGACAGGGTTGGACTAGCGGTTAGGAAAGAGACCCAGTACTTC CAREDRVGLAVRKETQYF TRBJ2-5 TRBD2 TRBV10-1 NA
TGTGCCAGCAGTGTAGCAGGGAAGGATCAGCCCCAGCATTTT CASSVAGKDQPQHF TRBJ1-5 NA TRBV6-1 NA
TGTGCCAGTGGACAGACAGGGACCTATAATTCACCCCTCCACTTT CASGQTGTYNSPLHF TRBJ1-6 TRBD1 TRBV6-5 NA